This entry features one T cell receptor (beta chain) sequence. Its antigen is currently unknown. The V end lost 0 bases, the J end lost 0 bases, and 6 bases lay between the germline ends. Per germline, CDR1 MDHEN and CDR2 SYDVKM. CDR3 size: 15 residues. The record originates from a study of T cell repertoires in cytomegalovirus infection. TCRdb re-called the reads through MiXCR, storing one row per CDR3 protein. The sample consists of 640,000 or so distinct CDR3 sequences, roughly 30% of them appearing once. General observations from the study: The study identified carriers of CMV plus the relevant HLA from cumulative public TCR beta family frequency.

The starting material was cultured PBMCs, obtained from culture after CMV antigen stimulation. The sequence derives from a human donor in good health (CMV status not recorded). Some clones in this sample may be carry-over from other donors' samples. This chain joins TRBV28 and TRBJ1-5; tentatively, D is TRBD1 (5 bases). The chain's CDR3 is CASSLWTDSNQPQHF. CDR3 nucleotides: TGTGCCAGCAGTTTATGGACAGATAGCAATCAGCCCCAGCATTTT.